The present TCR beta chain was sequenced within a study of blood T cells in healthy people across ages. Study observations and caveats: TCR beta diversity, measured per million T cells, fell in a roughly linear way with age.

It was with a sample-barcoded 5' primer and a J-beta primer mix that a second PCR of about 7 to 12 cycles was run. TCRdb called the 5' RACE reads again in MiXCR, with one record for every CDR3 protein. This sample yields 700,000 to 950,000 distinct CDR3 sequences, of which roughly 64% are seen a single time; roughly 20% belongs to the top ten. A word on this clonotype: Its matching antigen is unknown.

Losses at the gene ends were 3 bases for V and 7 bases for J; bases not matched to a gene: 10. The CDR3 sequence is 15 residues long. Germline CDR1 and CDR2: SGHTA and FQGNSA. The genes are TRBV7-2 and TRBJ2-3; 7 bases agree with TRBD1. This TCR was sampled from a young man in good health. The sequencing sample was made of blood. The CDR3 protein is CASSFRQGDGNTQYF. The CDR3, as DNA: TGTGCCAGCAGCTTCCGACAGGGAGATGGGAATACGCAGTATTTT.